This TCR beta chain originates from a study of blood T cell repertoires in COVID-19. Study as a whole: Collection of acute and convalescent COVID-19 samples took place in the United States, Italy and Spain. Sources were T cells, B-cell-depleted T cells, or PBMCs; the material itself was cDNA or gDNA.

Germline assignment: CDR1 SGHRS and CDR2 YFSETQ. The CDR3 is made up of 14 amino acids. V was cut by 4 bases and J by 4 bases, with 11 bases left in between. How the authors handled the data: Using reference gene primer amplification, nucleated cell counts were estimated. Only in-frame clones appear in the TCRdb table, and some are missing; sequencing was by immunoSEQ multiplex PCR. V, J and clone size are taken as reported in that table, and D and trimming were inferred from the DNA itself. The sample has approximately 110,000 clones, around 86% seen once. The sequencing sample was made of peripheral blood. This sequence originates from a man aged 65 to 79 with acute or convalescent COVID-19. The rearrangement joins TRBV5-1 to TRBJ2-2, with D possibly being TRBD1 (5 bases). The CDR3 protein is CASSTRVGTGELFF. The DNA for the CDR3 is TGCGCCAGCAGCACCAGGGTGGGCACCGGGGAGCTGTTTTTT.